This T cell receptor beta chain was identified during a study of graft-versus-host responses after intestinal transplantation (dated by TCRdb to the early 2020s). About the study as a whole: Multivisceral, liver-intestinal, or isolated intestinal transplants were received by the recipients. All recipients received anti-thymocyte globulin induction followed by maintenance tacrolimus and steroids for about three years. After intestinal transplantation, graft-versus-host and host-versus-graft alloreactive T cell clones were followed in the graft, circulation and bone marrow using bulk TCR-beta CDR3 sequencing. To identify alloreactive clones, pre-transplant mixed lymphocyte reaction products were sequenced and then compared with unstimulated pre-transplant donor and recipient T cells. Donor T cell macrochimerism was defined as a peak of at least 4% donor T cells among recipient peripheral blood mononuclear cells. Rather than being sequenced by the commercial service, samples from a few later patients were sequenced in-house on an Illumina MiSeq and processed with MiXCR. Of the approximately 25 intestinal transplant recipients enrolled in the cohort, one of whom was a retransplant, a few patients without pretransplant specimens were excluded.

Libraries were built with the immunoSEQ multiplex PCR assay. For most patients, genomic DNA was isolated with the Qiagen DNeasy Blood and Tissue Kit and shipped frozen to Adaptive Biotechnologies for TCR sequencing. High-throughput TCR-beta CDR3 sequencing of genomic DNA from most patients was performed by Adaptive Biotechnologies. On the authors' methods: Adaptive's ImmunoSEQ software was the source of the TCR sequencing data for 18 patients, while a few other patients were processed with MiXCR and VDJtools. To correct CD4 versus CD8 sorting errors, any sequence found in both subsets at a frequency ratio below 5:1 was removed. Because the origin of CDR3 nucleotide sequences shared between donor and recipient could not be assigned, those sequences were removed. To count as alloreactive, a clone needed at least 2-fold expansion over unstimulated cells and a minimum CFSE-low frequency of 0.002% (template counts) or 0.001% (read counts). Clones detected in sequenced pre-transplant spleen, lymph node, or MLR CFSE-low populations of the donor or recipient were defined as mappable. The cumulative frequency of alloreactive clones was calculated as a percentage of all sequences, weighted by copy number. TCRdb's version of the immuneACCESS table is confined to in-frame rearrangements and falls short of the full clone set. An unresolved V gene accounts for under half of the shortfall where checked; the remainder is of unknown origin. V, J and clone size are those of that table, while D and trimming were read from the DNA. For this sample there are over 100,000 clones; roughly 87% appear just once. Clones ranked in the top ten supply 0.7% to 0.9% of the sample.

Concerning this clone itself: There is no known antigen for this receptor. No quality values exist for individual bases; no much larger clone is one base distant.

Sample time point, as interpreted from the label and publication: cells obtained before transplantation from donor or recipient. CD3+CD4+ and CD3+CD8+ populations were FACS-sorted from unstimulated pre-transplant donor and recipient cells taken from spleen or lymph nodes. CDR1 is given as GTSNPN and CDR2 as SVGIG, both from the germline V gene (reference sequence). The CDR3 holds 12 amino acids from the cysteine to the phenylalanine. CDR3 DNA is the only sequence kept; it has 36 bases, read in frame from the first base. Deletion took 0 bases off V and 9 bases off J, with a span of 9 bases between the germline ends. General conclusions and limits of the study: The relatively low number and heterogeneity of intestinal transplant patients limited the conclusions. Early after transplant, peak levels of circulating GvH clones were found to be associated with declines in HvG clones. In the allografts of patients with donor T cell macrochimerism, GvH to HvG T cell clonal ratios were high. GvH clones were found in recipient bone marrow, and some of the GvH clones appeared earlier in ileal mucosa or blood, which is consistent with an intestinal mucosal origin.

In this chain, TRBV30 is recombined with TRBJ2-1; TRBD1 is perhaps the D gene, given 5 matching bases. The sample in question was unstimulated CD4+ T cells sorted from spleen or lymph node cells, obtained before intestinal transplant. The TCR was taken from a human donor who received an intestinal transplant. The DNA sequence is as follows: TGTGCCTGGAGTGTTGACAGAACTGAGCAGTTCTTC. The translation is CAWSVDRTEQFF.